The next 24 T cell receptor beta chains were all read from a single sample in a study of T cell responses to AZD1222 COVID-19 vaccine. Data came from immunoSEQ multiplex PCR; TCRdb stores just in-frame clones and leaves some out. The sample shows roughly 96,000 clones, around 90% of them seen only once. Sequenced material: peripheral blood, taken on day 0 of AZD1222 vaccination. The origin of the receptors is an adult in good health.

This chain joins TRBV7-9 and TRBJ1-5; D gene ambiguous. CDR3 size: 14 residues. V shed 1 base and J shed 5 bases, with 9 bases lying between them. From germline, CDR1 is SEHNR and CDR2 FQNEAQ (reference sequence). CDR3 in DNA: TGTGCCAGCAGCTTAGAAGGCCGCGATCAGCCCCAGCATTTT. It is translated as CASSLEGRDQPQHF.

This sequence joins TRBV4-3 and TRBJ2-1, with 10 bases identical to TRBD2. The germline V gene has CDR1 LGHNA and CDR2 YSLEER. This CDR3 region has 14 residues. The junction had 11 bases not matched to a gene; V was cut back by 2 bases and J by 16 bases. CDR3 coding DNA: TGCGCCAGCAGCCAAACCGGGACTAGCGTGTATCGCTTCTTC. Its translation: CASSQTGTSVYRFF.

This clone was counted between two and nine times. For the CDR3, the DNA is TGTGCCAGCAGCTTAGATGGGGCTTTAGCAGGGTACGAGCAGTACTTC. Translating it yields CASSLDGALAGYEQYF. The chain has TRBV7-2 and TRBJ2-7, with a possible D match to TRBD1 (5 bases). Trimming removed 1 base at V and 4 bases at J, with 17 bases between. Germline V CDR1 and CDR2: SGHTA, FQGNSA. CDR3 length equals 16 residues.

The rearrangement joins TRBV7-3 to TRBJ1-1; D remains ambiguous. CDR1 and CDR2 (germline): SGHTA, FQGTGA. This CDR3 has 13 residues. The V end lost 5 bases, the J end lost 2 bases, and 9 bases lay between the germline ends. The CDR3 sequence: CASSLKVNTEAFF. The CDR3 nucleotides read TGTGCCAGCAGCCTAAAGGTCAACACTGAAGCTTTCTTT.

This chain connects TRBV19 to TRBJ2-3, with D uncertain. Trimming pared 5 bases from V and 5 bases from J, leaving 11 bases between. Per the germline V gene, CDR1 is LNHDA and CDR2 is SQIVND (reference sequence). The CDR3 has 13 amino acids. The CDR3 reads CASSWGFGDTQYF. CDR3 DNA: TGTGCCAGTAGTTGGGGATTTGGAGATACGCAGTATTTT. Supplemented by reference TRBV19 and TRBJ2-3, the full variable domain reads DGGITQSPKYLFRKEGQNVTLSCEQNLNHDAMYWYRQDPGQGLRLIYYSQIVNDFQKGDIAEGYSVSREKKESFPLTVTSAQKNPTAFYLCASSWGFGDTQYFGPGTRLTVL.

This chain links TRBV29-1 with TRBJ2-1; D possibly matches TRBD1 or TRBD2 (6 bases each). Germline-derived CDR1 and CDR2 are SQVTM and ANQGSEA. Trimming cost V 5 bases and J 10 bases, with 18 bases left between them. This CDR3 has 13 residues. The DNA of the CDR3 is TGCAGCGTTTTGGGACTTACAGGGATAGAGCAGTTCTTC. It specifies CSVLGLTGIEQFF.

This chain joins TRBV30 and TRBJ1-6, with D perhaps matching TRBD1 (5 bases). CDR1 and CDR2 from the germline V gene are GTSNPN and SVGIG (reference sequence). V was cut by 0 bases and J by 9 bases, with 9 bases left in between. The length of the CDR3 is 13 residues. Here the CDR3 reads CAWSVDRGSPLHF. The CDR3 DNA follows: TGTGCCTGGAGTGTAGATAGGGGTTCACCCCTCCACTTT.

A single count supports this clone. This chain links TRBV7-2 with TRBJ2-1, with 10 positions matching TRBD2. Unmatched junction bases numbered 2, after V lost 5 bases and J lost 4 bases. The CDR3 is 14 residues long. Germline V gene lookup returns CDR1 SGHTA and CDR2 FQGNSA. The CDR3 sequence: CASSPSGSYNEQFF. The CDR3 DNA reads as TGTGCCAGCAGCCCTAGCGGGAGTTACAATGAGCAGTTCTTC.

The chain links TRBV12-2 to TRBJ2-3; the D call of TRBD2 is as the table states it, not checked on the DNA. TRBV12-2 is a documented pseudogene. The CDR3 contains 14 residues. CDR3: CASRLRGGEDTQYF. Written as DNA, the CDR3 is TGTGCAAGTCGCTTGAGGGGAGGTGAGGATACGCAGTATTTT.

The V call is TRBV7-6, the J call TRBJ2-1, with TRBD2 identical over 12 bases. The CDR3 totals 19 residues. V trimming: 0 bases; J trimming: 6 bases; junction bases outside the gene matches: 12. Germline lookup yields CDR1 SGHVS and CDR2 FNYEAQ. This chain's CDR3 is CASSLALLAGGGSANEQFF. The CDR3 nucleotides read TGTGCCAGCAGCTTAGCGTTACTAGCGGGAGGCGGTTCTGCCAATGAGCAGTTCTTC. Together with reference TRBV7-6 and TRBJ2-1, the CDR3 gives the full variable domain: GAGVSQSPRYKVTKRGQDVALRCDPISGHVSLYWYRQALGQGPEFLTYFNYEAQQDKSGLPNDRFSAERPEGSISTLTIQRTEQRDSAMYRCASSLALLAGGGSANEQFFGPGTRLTVL.

V is TRBV4-2 and J is TRBJ2-7, with 9 nucleotides matching TRBD2. The ends lost 9 bases at V and 6 bases at J; junction bases unmatched: 15. The germline V gene has CDR1 LGHNA and CDR2 YNFKEQ. This CDR3 has 15 residues. The CDR3 protein is CARNLRAGGPGEQYF. CDR3 nucleotides: TGTGCCAGGAACCTTAGAGCGGGAGGACCAGGCGAGCAGTACTTC.

The chain uses TRBV7-9 and TRBJ2-7, with D possibly matching TRBD1 (6 bases). CDR1 SEHNR and CDR2 FQNEAQ come from the germline V gene (reference sequence). The CDR3 covers 16 residues. The ends were cut back, 4 bases at V and 0 bases at J, with 16 bases in the middle. CDR3 DNA sequence: TGTGCCAGCAGCTCCCTACGGGACACCAACTCCTACGAGCAGTACTTC. It codes for CASSSLRDTNSYEQYF.

This rearrangement joins TRBV28 to TRBJ2-7; D is possibly TRBD1 or TRBD2 (6 bases each). Germline assignment: CDR1 MDHEN and CDR2 SYDVKM. This CDR3 has 16 residues. With 5 bases removed from V and 0 bases from J, the gap between germline ends came to 17 bases. CDR3 sequence (DNA): TGTGCCAGCAGTCAAAGGGGGGTAGGGCACTCCTACGAGCAGTACTTC. It codes for CASSQRGVGHSYEQYF.

V is TRBV18 and J is TRBJ2-7; D is possibly TRBD1 (6 bases). With 6 bases removed from V and 0 bases from J, the gap between germline ends came to 12 bases. Germline V gives CDR1 KGHSH, CDR2 LQKENI. The length of the CDR3 is 14 residues. CDR3: CASSRDKISYEQYF. The CDR3 DNA reads as TGTGCCAGCTCCCGGGACAAAATCTCCTACGAGCAGTACTTC.

DNA of the CDR3: TGTGCCAGCAGCATGGGGGGGGCGGGAGAGACCCAGTACTTC. It yields the protein CASSMGGAGETQYF. The rearrangement joins TRBV7-2 to TRBJ2-5; maybe TRBD2 (7 bases). CDR3 length equals 14 residues. V was shortened by 5 bases and J by 4 bases, with 14 bases between the two germline ends. Germline assignment: CDR1 SGHTA and CDR2 FQGNSA.

The V call is TRBV6-1, the J call TRBJ2-3; no clear D gene. Germline V gene lookup returns CDR1 MNHNS and CDR2 SASEGT. V lost 4 bases and J lost 2, with 19 bases in between. CDR3 length: 17 residues. The CDR3 reads CASSVRLWGTSTDTQYF. The DNA of the CDR3 is TGTGCCAGCAGTGTAAGATTGTGGGGTACCTCCACAGATACGCAGTATTTT.

V gene TRBV18 combines with J gene TRBJ2-5; the D gene could be TRBD1 or TRBD2 (5 bases each). V shed 3 bases and J shed 5 bases, with 16 bases lying between them. The CDR3 totals 15 residues. Germline CDR1 is KGHSH and CDR2 is LQKENI. For the CDR3, the DNA is TGTGCCAGCTCACCGGGACCGACGGTAGGCGAGACCCAGTACTTC. It specifies CASSPGPTVGETQYF.

This clone has a single count. The rearrangement joins TRBV19 to TRBJ1-4; TRBD1 aligns across 9 bases. V lost 5 bases to trimming and J lost 7 bases; unmatched junction nucleotides: 8. The CDR3 is 15 residues long. Germline V gene data show CDR1 as LNHDA and CDR2 as SQIVND (reference sequence). The CDR3 sequence: CASSVRQGGSEKLFF. CDR3 DNA: TGTGCCAGTAGTGTCCGACAGGGGGGCAGTGAAAAACTGTTTTTT.

V usage is TRBV3-1 (or the pseudogene TRBV3-2) and J usage is TRBJ2-3, with D hard to call. This CDR3 region has 17 residues. Trimming removed 0 bases at V and 2 bases at J, with 15 bases between. Per the germline V gene, CDR1 is LGHDT and CDR2 is YNNKEL (reference sequence). CDR3 sequence reads: CASSQDYPAQTTDTQYF. The DNA of the CDR3 is TGTGCCAGCAGCCAAGATTACCCTGCCCAGACCACAGATACGCAGTATTTT.

This chain joins TRBV19 and TRBJ2-2; no clear D gene. CDR1 LNHDA and CDR2 SQIVND come from the germline V gene (reference sequence). Trimming cost V 5 bases and J 1 base, with 5 bases left between them. The CDR3 sequence is 13 residues long. This CDR3 is CASSWMNTGELFF. The CDR3 DNA reads TGTGCCAGTAGTTGGATGAACACCGGGGAGCTGTTTTTT.

The chain is built from TRBV2 and TRBJ2-1; 12 bases are shared with TRBD2. This CDR3 comprises 15 residues. CDR1 is SNHLY, CDR2 FYNNEI, per germline. Germline trimming cut 6 bases from V and 6 bases from J; bases unmatched to any gene: 6. For the CDR3, the DNA is TGTGCCAGCAGGGGGGGACTAGCGGGCGGCAATGAGCAGTTCTTC. This translates into CASRGGLAGGNEQFF.

V and J are TRBV12-3 or TRBV12-4 and TRBJ2-7; D gene ambiguous. CDR3 length: 12 amino acids. With 3 bases removed from V and 5 bases from J, the gap between germline ends came to 8 bases. CDR3 region: CASSFLGNEQYF. The CDR3 nucleotides read TGTGCCAGCAGTTTTTTGGGGAACGAGCAGTACTTC.

This chain joins TRBV28 and TRBJ1-5, with D possibly TRBD1 on 5 matching bases. Deletions cut 5 bases from V and 7 bases from J, with 18 bases between. The CDR3 length is 15 residues. CDR1 MDHEN and CDR2 SYDVKM come from the germline V gene. CDR3 region: CASSPRGGGEQPQHF. DNA for the CDR3: TGTGCCAGCAGTCCCCGGGGGGGAGGAGAACAGCCCCAGCATTTT. Drawing the rest from reference TRBV28 and TRBJ1-5, the complete variable domain is DVKVTQSSRYLVKRTGEKVFLECVQDMDHENMFWYRQDPGLGLRLIYFSYDVKMKEKGDIPEGYSVSREKKERFSLILESASTNQTSMYLCASSPRGGGEQPQHFGDGTRLSIL.

The rearrangement uses TRBV9 and TRBJ2-6, with 9 bases fitting TRBD1. The ends lost 3 bases at V and 3 bases at J; junction bases unmatched: 7. Per the germline V gene, CDR1 is SGDLS and CDR2 is YYNGEE. This CDR3 is built from 17 residues. The CDR3 DNA is TGTGCCAGCAGCGCCCCCGGGACAGGGTTTGGGGCCAACGTCCTGACTTTC. It codes for CASSAPGTGFGANVLTF.